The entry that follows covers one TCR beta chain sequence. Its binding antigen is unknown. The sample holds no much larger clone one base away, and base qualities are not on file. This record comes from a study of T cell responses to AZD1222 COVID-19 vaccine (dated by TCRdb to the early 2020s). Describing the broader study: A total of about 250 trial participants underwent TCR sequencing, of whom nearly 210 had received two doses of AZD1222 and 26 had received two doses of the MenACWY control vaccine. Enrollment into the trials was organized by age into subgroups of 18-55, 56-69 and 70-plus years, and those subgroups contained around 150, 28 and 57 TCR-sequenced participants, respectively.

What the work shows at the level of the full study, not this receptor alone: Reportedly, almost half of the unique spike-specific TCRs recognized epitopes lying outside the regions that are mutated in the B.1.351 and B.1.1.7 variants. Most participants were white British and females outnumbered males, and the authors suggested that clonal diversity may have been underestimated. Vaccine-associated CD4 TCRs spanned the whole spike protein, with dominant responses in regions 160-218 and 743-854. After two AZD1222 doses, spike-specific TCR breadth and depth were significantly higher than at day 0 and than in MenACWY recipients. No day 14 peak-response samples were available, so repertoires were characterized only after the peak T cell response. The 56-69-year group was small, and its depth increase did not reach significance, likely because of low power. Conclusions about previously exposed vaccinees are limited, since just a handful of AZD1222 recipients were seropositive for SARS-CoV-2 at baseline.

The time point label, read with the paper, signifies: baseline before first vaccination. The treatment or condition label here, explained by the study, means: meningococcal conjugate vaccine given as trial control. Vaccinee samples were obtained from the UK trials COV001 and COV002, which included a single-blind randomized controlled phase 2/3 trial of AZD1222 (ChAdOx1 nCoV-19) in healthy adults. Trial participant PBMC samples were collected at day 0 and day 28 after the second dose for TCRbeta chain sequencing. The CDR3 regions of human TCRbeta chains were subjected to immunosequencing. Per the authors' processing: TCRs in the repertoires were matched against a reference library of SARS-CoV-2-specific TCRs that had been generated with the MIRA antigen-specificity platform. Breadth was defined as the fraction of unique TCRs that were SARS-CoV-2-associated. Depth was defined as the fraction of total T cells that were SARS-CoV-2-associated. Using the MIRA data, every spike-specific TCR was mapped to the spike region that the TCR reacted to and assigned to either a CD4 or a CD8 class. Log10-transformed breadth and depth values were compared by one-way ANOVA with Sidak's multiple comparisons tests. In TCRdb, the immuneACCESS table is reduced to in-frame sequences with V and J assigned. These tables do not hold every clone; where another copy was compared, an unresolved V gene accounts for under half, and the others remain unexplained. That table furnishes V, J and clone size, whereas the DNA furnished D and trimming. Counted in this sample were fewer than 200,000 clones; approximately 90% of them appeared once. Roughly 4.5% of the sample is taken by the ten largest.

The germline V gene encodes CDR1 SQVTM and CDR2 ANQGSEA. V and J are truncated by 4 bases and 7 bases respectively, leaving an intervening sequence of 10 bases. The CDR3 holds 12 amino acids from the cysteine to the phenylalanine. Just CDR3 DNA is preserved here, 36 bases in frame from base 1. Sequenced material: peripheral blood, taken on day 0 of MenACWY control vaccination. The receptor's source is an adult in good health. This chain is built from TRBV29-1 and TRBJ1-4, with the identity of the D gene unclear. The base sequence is TGCAGCGTTGCGCGCCGCGGTGAAAAACTGTTTTTT. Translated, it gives CSVARRGEKLFF.